One and the same sample provided the 25 T cell receptor beta chains below, sequenced in a study of T-cell memory formation after mild COVID-19. Using its own MiXCR run on the 5' RACE reads, TCRdb lists one record per CDR3 protein. The sample consists of about 560,000 distinct CDR3 sequences, 20% to 25% of them appearing once. Source material: PBMCs or a T cell subset sorted from them (not recorded which). These receptors came from an adult woman who had mild COVID-19 (a few samples of this study predate the infection). Cell type and time point are not known.

This clonotype was observed many times. The rearrangement uses TRBV29-1 and TRBJ2-1, with 7 bases fitting TRBD1. Germline V gene lookup returns CDR1 SQVTM and CDR2 ANQGSEA. The junction had 12 bases not matched to a gene; V was cut back by 7 bases and J by 6 bases. This CDR3 comprises 14 residues. In DNA form, the CDR3 reads TGCAGCGCGACACAGGGGTCCCTTAGCAATGAGCAGTTCTTC. Its protein is CSATQGSLSNEQFF.

Ten or more counts support this clonotype. This sequence joins TRBV12-3 or TRBV12-4 and TRBJ1-1, with 7 nucleotides matching TRBD1. J lost 0 bases, V lost 6 bases, and 7 bases had no gene match. This CDR3 spans 15 amino acids. The CDR3, as DNA: TGTGCCAGCAGACCGGGACAGAACCTGAACACTGAAGCTTTCTTT. Encoded protein: CASRPGQNLNTEAFF.

V is TRBV9 and J is TRBJ2-3; TRBD1 aligns across 8 bases. Germline V gene sequence: CDR1 SGDLS, CDR2 YYNGEE. The CDR3 has 17 amino acids. The trim removed 0 bases at V and 0 bases at J, leaving 6 bases unmatched. The CDR3 reads CASSVVGTGTSTDTQYF. CDR3 DNA: TGTGCCAGCAGCGTAGTCGGGACAGGTACTAGCACAGATACGCAGTATTTT. The variable domain in full, completed from reference TRBV9 and TRBJ2-3, reads DSGVTQTPKHLITATGQRVTLRCSPRSGDLSVYWYQQSLDQGLQFLIQYYNGEERAKGNILERFSAQQFPDLHSELNLSSLELGDSALYFCASSVVGTGTSTDTQYFGPGTRLTVL.

This clonotype was picked up a small number of times. This chain's CDR3 is CSARDSTSGGLYF. The DNA of the CDR3 is TGCAGTGCTAGAGATAGCACTAGCGGGGGACTGTATTTT. The genes are TRBV20-1 and TRBJ2-3, with TRBD2 matching over 11 bases. The V gene's germline CDR1 is DFQATT and CDR2 SNEGSKA (reference sequence). V was clipped by 0 bases and J by 14 bases; unmatched bases: 7. CDR3 length: 13 residues.

The chain is built from TRBV7-2 and TRBJ2-1; no definite D call. Germline CDR1 and CDR2: SGHTA and FQGNSA. Between the trimmed V and J ends, which lost 4 bases and 3 bases, there was a span of 13 bases. This CDR3 has 15 amino acids. This CDR3 is CASSSLYGFYNEQFF. The CDR3 coding sequence is TGTGCCAGCAGCTCCTTGTACGGGTTCTACAATGAGCAGTTCTTC.

J is TRBJ2-1 and V is TRBV2; weak D call: TRBD1 (6 bases). The V and J ends lost 6 bases and 5 bases respectively, with 14 bases between them. CDR1 and CDR2 from the germline V gene are SNHLY and FYNNEI. The CDR3 is made up of 14 amino acids. As DNA, the CDR3 is TGTGCCAGCAGGCCACCTGGGGGCCACAATGAGCAGTTCTTC. Translated: CASRPPGGHNEQFF.

The chain combines TRBV24-1 with TRBJ2-3; no reliable D call. The V gene's germline CDR1 is KGHDR and CDR2 SFDVKD. The V gene lost 1 base and the J gene lost 4 bases, with 8 bases spanning the gap. The CDR3 has 14 amino acids. CDR3 nucleotide sequence: TGTGCCACCAGTGATTTTGACGGTGCAGATACGCAGTATTTT. It translates to CATSDFDGADTQYF.

The CDR3: CASSQGYYGEKLFF. The CDR3 nucleotides read TGCGCCAGCAGCCAGGGCTACTATGGGGAAAAACTGTTTTTT. V is TRBV4-1 and J is TRBJ1-4; D is unclear. V dropped 3 bases and J dropped 8 bases, with 13 bases sitting between them. The germline gives CDR1 MGHRA, CDR2 YSYEKL. This CDR3 is 14 amino acids long.

This clonotype appeared a few times. The genes are TRBV20-1 and TRBJ1-4, with 7 bases lining up with TRBD1. This CDR3 is built from 14 residues. CDR1 and CDR2 from the germline V gene are DFQATT and SNEGSKA (reference sequence). J gave up 3 bases and V 6 bases, and 7 bases lay outside the gene matches. CDR3 bases: TGCAGTGCCCCAGGGGGGGGTTCTAATGAAAAACTGTTTTTT. This gives the protein CSAPGGGSNEKLFF.

The chain is built from TRBV4-1 and TRBJ1-1; TRBD1 might be the D (6 bases). The CDR3 has 11 amino acids. Germline CDR1 MGHRA, CDR2 YSYEKL. V gave up 7 bases and J gave up 8 bases, with 11 bases separating them. As DNA, the CDR3 is TGCGCCAGCACCGAGACAGGCGAAGCTTTCTTT. Its translation: CASTETGEAFF.

The chain uses TRBV5-1 and TRBJ2-5, with 10 bases matching TRBD1. With V trimmed by 2 bases and J by 1 base, 11 bases remained unmatched. The germline gives CDR1 SGHRS, CDR2 YFSETQ. The CDR3 runs to 18 residues. The CDR3 DNA is TGCGCCAGCAGCTTAGGACTGACAGGGGGCCTTGCCCAAGAGACCCAGTACTTC. Its protein product is CASSLGLTGGLAQETQYF.

This sequence joins TRBV25-1 and TRBJ1-2; 7 nucleotides agree with TRBD1. Germline CDR1 and CDR2: MGHDK and SYGVNS. V lost 2 bases to trimming and J lost 7 bases; unmatched junction nucleotides: 4. This CDR3 has 13 amino acids. The CDR3 spells CASSERGQSGYTF. The CDR3 DNA follows: TGTGCCAGCAGTGAACGGGGACAGTCTGGCTACACCTTC.

The chain carries TRBV25-1 and TRBJ2-1, with TRBD2 matching 9 bases. The CDR3 loop spans 14 amino acids. Germline CDR1 reads MGHDK; CDR2 reads SYGVNS. The V and J ends lost 6 bases and 5 bases, in that order; junction bases with no gene match: 5. CDR3 loop: CASRGAGGNNEQFF. The CDR3 DNA reads as TGTGCCAGCAGGGGAGCGGGAGGCAACAATGAGCAGTTCTTC.

J is TRBJ2-3 and V is TRBV5-6, with D perhaps TRBD1 (6 bases). Germline values: CDR1 SGHDT, CDR2 YYEEEE. The ends were cut back, 0 bases at V and 3 bases at J, with 20 bases in the middle. The CDR3 is made up of 18 amino acids. CDR3 DNA sequence: TGTGCCAGCAGCTTGGTCGTATACAGGGAACAATGGACAGATACGCAGTATTTT. Translating it yields CASSLVVYREQWTDTQYF.

The CDR3 nucleotides are TGCGCCAGCAGCTTGGTAAACGATTCACCCCTCCACTTT. Amino acid sequence: CASSLVNDSPLHF. The chain links TRBV5-1 to TRBJ1-6; D not resolved. The CDR3 extends over 13 amino acids. The V gene lost 0 bases and the J gene lost 8 bases, with 6 bases spanning the gap. Germline CDR1 SGHRS, CDR2 YFSETQ.

The chain employs TRBV27 and TRBJ1-5; the D gene is possibly TRBD1 (6 bases). In germline, CDR1 is MNHEY, CDR2 SMNVEV (reference sequence). Trimming took off 6 bases at V and 0 bases at J, with 9 bases between the two ends. This CDR3 comprises 14 residues. CDR3 sequence (DNA): TGTGCCAGCAGACAGGGAAATAGCAATCAGCCCCAGCATTTT. Its translation: CASRQGNSNQPQHF.

The chain uses TRBV7-2 and TRBJ2-3; the match to TRBD2 covers 9 bases. This CDR3 is built from 15 residues. Per germline, CDR1 SGHTA and CDR2 FQGNSA. J gave up 6 bases and V 0 bases, and 4 bases lay outside the gene matches. The CDR3 DNA follows: TGTGCCAGCAGCTTAGCTAGCGGGAGCTGGGATACGCAGTATTTT. As protein: CASSLASGSWDTQYF.

The CDR3 DNA follows: TGTGCCAGCAGCCAATTCGGGGTGGCCTACGAGCAGTACTTC. Translated: CASSQFGVAYEQYF. The chain links TRBV7-2 to TRBJ2-7, with a weak D call TRBD2 (5 bases). Germline values: CDR1 SGHTA, CDR2 FQGNSA. This CDR3 has 14 residues. Trimming took off 5 bases at V and 2 bases at J, with 13 bases between the two ends.

This rearrangement joins TRBV5-1 to TRBJ2-6; D unclear. The CDR3 loop spans 16 amino acids. Trimming stripped 0 bases from V and 0 bases from J, with 7 bases between. The V gene's germline CDR1 is SGHRS and CDR2 YFSETQ. CDR3 nucleotides: TGCGCCAGCAGCTTGGTTTCAGGCTCTGGGGCCAACGTCCTGACTTTC. Translation: CASSLVSGSGANVLTF.

The chain uses TRBV7-2 and TRBJ2-7; TRBD2 might be the D (5 bases). Germline CDR1 SGHTA, CDR2 FQGNSA. The CDR3 spans 13 residues. V was shortened by 6 bases and J by 5 bases, with 14 bases between the two germline ends. The CDR3 DNA sequence: TGTGCCAGCAGTAGCGCACGCCTAGACGAGCAGTACTTC. Translating gives CASSSARLDEQYF.

This clonotype was found a few times. The gene calls are TRBV15 and TRBJ2-7; 7 bases agree with TRBD2. V was clipped by 1 base and J by 6 bases; unmatched bases: 12. The germline V gene has CDR1 LNHNV and CDR2 YYDKDF (reference sequence). This CDR3 region has 16 residues. CDR3 protein: CATSRGGGPLMGEQYF. In nucleotides, the CDR3 is TGTGCCACCAGCAGAGGGGGGGGACCTCTCATGGGCGAGCAGTACTTC.

This clonotype has just a few counts. This chain links TRBV24-1 with TRBJ2-7; the D gene is possibly TRBD2 (7 bases). From germline, CDR1 is KGHDR and CDR2 SFDVKD. Between the trimmed V and J ends, which lost 2 bases and 5 bases, there was a span of 18 bases. The CDR3 covers 16 residues. The CDR3 DNA reads as TGTGCCACCAGTGATTCTGGGGGGGGCGGTCGTAACGAGCAGTACTTC. Amino acid sequence: CATSDSGGGGRNEQYF.

The chain uses TRBV3-1 and TRBJ1-5; no clear D. The ends were cut back, 0 bases at V and 7 bases at J, with 10 bases in the middle. Germline CDR1 and CDR2: LGHDT and YNNKEL (reference sequence). The CDR3 has 14 residues. CDR3 sequence reads: CASSQDGQAQPQHF. The DNA for the CDR3 is TGTGCCAGCAGCCAAGATGGGCAGGCACAGCCCCAGCATTTT. Looking up the rest from reference TRBV3-1 and TRBJ1-5 gives the full variable domain: DTAVSQTPKYLVTQMGNDKSIKCEQNLGHDTMYWYKQDSKKFLKIMFSYNNKELIINETVPNRFSPKSPDKAHLNLHINSLELGDSAVYFCASSQDGQAQPQHFGDGTRLSIL.

The chain couples TRBV6-6 to TRBJ2-1; 7 bases are shared with TRBD1. Losses at the gene ends were 4 bases for V and 6 bases for J; bases not matched to a gene: 18. The CDR3 loop spans 18 amino acids. Germline CDR1 reads MNHNY; CDR2 reads SVGAGI (reference sequence). CDR3 coding DNA: TGTGCCAGCAGTTCGCCCTTCTCAGACAGGGTTCGTTTCAATGAGCAGTTCTTC. It yields the protein CASSSPFSDRVRFNEQFF.

This clonotype came up a few times. The CDR3 nucleotides read TGCGCCAGCAGCGGACGGGATACGGGCACAGATACGCAGTATTTT. Its translation: CASSGRDTGTDTQYF. The gene calls are TRBV5-1 and TRBJ2-3; a possible D gene is TRBD2 (5 bases). The germline gives CDR1 SGHRS, CDR2 YFSETQ. V gave up 4 bases and J gave up 1 base, with 13 bases separating them. This CDR3 spans 15 amino acids.